A selection of T cell receptor beta chains follows, all from one sample in a study of T cell responses to AZD1222 COVID-19 vaccine. Repertoires were generated with immunoSEQ multiplex PCR, while TCRdb's copy carries only in-frame clones and drops some. This table has some 64,000 clones, around 90% appearing once. The sample consisted of peripheral blood, taken 28 days after the second dose of the MenACWY control vaccine. The receptor set was obtained from an adult who received the MenACWY meningococcal vaccine as a control. Both conserved end residues are part of each CDR3. D genes are given only for firm matches. The listing skips clone size in some rows; elsewhere it reads once, few, many or a size class.

j_call: TRBJ2-3
clone_size: NA
d_call: TRBD2
v_call: TRBV30
cdr3_aa: CASTRGGWTDTQYF
cdr3_nt: TGTGCCTCGACCCGGGGAGGGTGGACAGATACGCAGTATTTT

j_call: TRBJ1-3
clone_size: NA
d_call: NA
v_call: TRBV9
cdr3_aa: CASSGGGLSGNTIYF
cdr3_nt: TGTGCCAGCAGCGGCGGGGGGCTCTCTGGAAACACCATATATTTT

j_call: TRBJ1-1
clone_size: NA
d_call: TRBD1
v_call: TRBV15
cdr3_aa: CATSRELRDRGRWGKAFF
cdr3_nt: TGTGCCACCAGCAGAGAGCTCCGGGACAGGGGTAGGTGGGGAAAAGCTTTCTTT

j_call: TRBJ2-7
clone_size: NA
d_call: NA
v_call: TRBV11-2
cdr3_aa: CASSPSDYEQYF
cdr3_nt: TGTGCCAGCAGCCCATCCGACTACGAGCAGTACTTC

j_call: TRBJ1-1
clone_size: NA
d_call: NA
v_call: TRBV5-5
cdr3_aa: CASSWGDTEAFF
cdr3_nt: TGTGCCAGCAGTTGGGGGGACACTGAAGCTTTCTTT

j_call: TRBJ1-2
clone_size: NA
d_call: TRBD1
v_call: TRBV3-1/TRBV3-2
cdr3_aa: CASSRGQGSGYTF
cdr3_nt: TGTGCCAGCAGCCGGGGACAGGGTAGTGGCTACACCTTC

j_call: TRBJ2-1
clone_size: NA
d_call: TRBD2
v_call: TRBV30
cdr3_aa: CAWRTRAGGGYNEQFF
cdr3_nt: TGTGCCTGGCGGACACGAGCGGGAGGGGGCTACAATGAGCAGTTCTTC

j_call: TRBJ2-7
clone_size: NA
d_call: NA
v_call: TRBV15
cdr3_aa: CATSPSGTVYEQYF
cdr3_nt: TGTGCCACCAGCCCGTCCGGGACGGTCTACGAGCAGTACTTC

j_call: TRBJ2-2
clone_size: NA
d_call: TRBD2
v_call: TRBV2
cdr3_aa: CASSGLAANTGELFF
cdr3_nt: TGTGCCAGCAGTGGACTAGCCGCGAACACCGGGGAGCTGTTTTTT

j_call: TRBJ2-5
clone_size: once
d_call: NA
v_call: TRBV9
cdr3_aa: CASSPPRGGEETQYF
cdr3_nt: TGTGCCAGCAGCCCACCCCGTGGAGGGGAAGAGACCCAGTACTTC

j_call: TRBJ2-2
clone_size: once
d_call: NA
v_call: TRBV6-5
cdr3_aa: CASRPMNTGELFF
cdr3_nt: TGTGCCAGCAGGCCCATGAACACCGGGGAGCTGTTTTTT

j_call: TRBJ2-7
clone_size: NA
d_call: TRBD2
v_call: TRBV19
cdr3_aa: CATAPWTSAPTYEQYF
cdr3_nt: TGTGCCACTGCCCCCTGGACTAGCGCGCCCACCTACGAGCAGTACTTC

j_call: TRBJ1-2
clone_size: NA
d_call: NA
v_call: TRBV18
cdr3_aa: CASSLEDRANYGYTF
cdr3_nt: TGTGCCAGCTCACTGGAGGACAGAGCTAACTATGGCTACACCTTC

j_call: TRBJ2-7
clone_size: NA
d_call: NA
v_call: TRBV28
cdr3_aa: CASSSADVYEQYF
cdr3_nt: TGTGCCAGCAGTTCGGCAGACGTATACGAGCAGTACTTC

j_call: TRBJ1-1
clone_size: NA
d_call: NA
v_call: TRBV6-1
cdr3_aa: CASSDLGRVEAFF
cdr3_nt: TGTGCCAGCAGTGATCTCGGACGGGTCGAAGCTTTCTTT

j_call: TRBJ1-1
clone_size: NA
d_call: NA
v_call: TRBV3-1/TRBV3-2
cdr3_aa: CASSQTISGNTEAFF
cdr3_nt: TGTGCCAGCAGCCAGACAATATCTGGGAACACTGAAGCTTTCTTT

j_call: TRBJ2-5
clone_size: NA
d_call: TRBD1
v_call: TRBV2
cdr3_aa: CASSFPGTVSSQYF
cdr3_nt: TGTGCCAGCAGTTTTCCCGGGACAGTTTCGTCCCAGTACTTC

j_call: TRBJ2-3
clone_size: NA
d_call: NA
v_call: TRBV11-2
cdr3_aa: CASSLEITDTQYF
cdr3_nt: TGTGCCAGCAGCCTGGAAATCACAGATACGCAGTATTTT

j_call: TRBJ2-1
clone_size: once
d_call: TRBD2
v_call: TRBV9
cdr3_aa: CASSYSGGYNEQFF
cdr3_nt: TGTGCCAGCAGTTATAGCGGGGGGTACAATGAGCAGTTCTTC

j_call: TRBJ1-4
clone_size: once
d_call: NA
v_call: TRBV18
cdr3_aa: CASSAGSTNEKLFF
cdr3_nt: TGTGCCAGCTCCGCCGGGAGCACTAATGAAAAACTGTTTTTT

j_call: TRBJ2-3
clone_size: NA
d_call: NA
v_call: TRBV5-1
cdr3_aa: CAATVRRDTDTQYF
cdr3_nt: TGCGCCGCCACGGTCAGGAGGGACACAGATACGCAGTATTTT

j_call: TRBJ2-1
clone_size: NA
d_call: NA
v_call: TRBV27
cdr3_aa: CASGPGTYFNEQFF
cdr3_nt: TGTGCCAGCGGTCCCGGGACTTATTTCAATGAGCAGTTCTTC

j_call: TRBJ1-5
clone_size: NA
d_call: NA
v_call: TRBV10-3
cdr3_aa: CAISDTSQGYSNQPQHF
cdr3_nt: TGTGCCATCAGCGATACGTCACAGGGATATAGCAATCAGCCCCAGCATTTT

j_call: TRBJ2-2
clone_size: NA
d_call: NA
v_call: TRBV6-5
cdr3_aa: CASRTAANTGELFF
cdr3_nt: TGTGCCAGTCGGACAGCGGCGAACACCGGGGAGCTGTTTTTT

j_call: TRBJ2-3
clone_size: NA
d_call: NA
v_call: TRBV24-1
cdr3_aa: CATSDPSVAGSFSTDTQYF
cdr3_nt: TGTGCCACCAGTGACCCCTCGGTAGCCGGATCCTTTAGCACAGATACGCAGTATTTT

j_call: TRBJ1-4
clone_size: NA
d_call: TRBD1
v_call: TRBV20-1
cdr3_aa: CSAWDSEKLFF
cdr3_nt: TGCAGTGCTTGGGACAGCGAAAAACTGTTTTTT

j_call: TRBJ2-2
clone_size: NA
d_call: NA
v_call: TRBV10-3
cdr3_aa: CAIRSVTGELFF
cdr3_nt: TGTGCCATCAGGTCTGTCACCGGGGAGCTGTTTTTT

j_call: TRBJ2-1
clone_size: NA
d_call: NA
v_call: TRBV28
cdr3_aa: CASSLSNSYNEQFF
cdr3_nt: TGTGCCAGCAGTTTGAGTAATTCCTACAATGAGCAGTTCTTC

j_call: TRBJ1-1
clone_size: NA
d_call: NA
v_call: TRBV18
cdr3_aa: CASSFLAGGEAFF
cdr3_nt: TGTGCCAGCTCATTCTTGGCTGGTGGTGAAGCTTTCTTT

j_call: TRBJ1-1
clone_size: NA
d_call: NA
v_call: TRBV12-3/TRBV12-4
cdr3_aa: CATWGRNTEAFF
cdr3_nt: TGTGCCACCTGGGGGCGGAACACTGAAGCTTTCTTT

j_call: TRBJ2-4
clone_size: NA
d_call: TRBD1
v_call: TRBV19
cdr3_aa: CASSGQGGSIQYF
cdr3_nt: TGTGCCAGTAGCGGACAGGGGGGTAGCATTCAGTACTTC

j_call: TRBJ2-4
clone_size: NA
d_call: NA
v_call: TRBV12-3/TRBV12-4
cdr3_aa: CASTLSRGIQYF
cdr3_nt: TGTGCCAGCACCCTCTCGCGGGGCATTCAGTACTTC

j_call: TRBJ1-1
clone_size: NA
d_call: NA
v_call: TRBV28
cdr3_aa: CASSSPSGDTEAFF
cdr3_nt: TGTGCCAGCAGTTCCCCTTCAGGGGACACTGAAGCTTTCTTT

j_call: TRBJ2-1
clone_size: NA
d_call: NA
v_call: TRBV29-1
cdr3_aa: CSVEEPRGQNNEQFF
cdr3_nt: TGCAGCGTTGAAGAGCCCCGAGGGCAGAACAATGAGCAGTTCTTC

j_call: TRBJ1-1
clone_size: NA
d_call: NA
v_call: TRBV18
cdr3_aa: CASSPSEGTEAFF
cdr3_nt: TGTGCCAGCTCACCCTCGGAAGGGACTGAAGCTTTCTTT

j_call: TRBJ2-7
clone_size: NA
d_call: TRBD1
v_call: TRBV9
cdr3_aa: CASSASGTATYEQYF
cdr3_nt: TGTGCCAGCAGCGCTTCCGGGACAGCTACCTACGAGCAGTACTTC

j_call: TRBJ2-2
clone_size: NA
d_call: NA
v_call: TRBV4-1
cdr3_aa: CASSPLLLTANTGELFF
cdr3_nt: TGCGCCAGCAGCCCACTCCTACTGACAGCAAACACCGGGGAGCTGTTTTTT

j_call: TRBJ2-7
clone_size: once
d_call: NA
v_call: TRBV4-1
cdr3_aa: CASSLGVASSYEQYF
cdr3_nt: TGCGCCAGCAGCCTGGGGGTGGCGAGCTCCTACGAGCAGTACTTC

j_call: TRBJ2-6
clone_size: NA
d_call: NA
v_call: TRBV21-1
cdr3_aa: CASRPRIGAPMAGANVLTF
cdr3_nt: TGTGCCAGTCGACCTAGAATCGGGGCGCCGATGGCTGGGGCCAACGTCCTGACTTTC

j_call: TRBJ1-1
clone_size: once
d_call: NA
v_call: TRBV6-5
cdr3_aa: CASPDLVLRNTEAFF
cdr3_nt: TGTGCCAGCCCGGACTTGGTGCTAAGGAACACTGAAGCTTTCTTT

j_call: TRBJ1-1
clone_size: NA
d_call: TRBD1
v_call: TRBV28
cdr3_aa: CATHSGTGLYTEAFF
cdr3_nt: TGTGCCACTCATTCCGGGACAGGGTTGTACACTGAAGCTTTCTTT

j_call: TRBJ1-4
clone_size: NA
d_call: NA
v_call: TRBV5-5
cdr3_aa: CASSFIVGFDEKLFF
cdr3_nt: TGTGCCAGCAGCTTCATTGTGGGCTTCGATGAAAAACTGTTTTTT

j_call: TRBJ2-3
clone_size: NA
d_call: NA
v_call: TRBV7-2
cdr3_aa: CASSSRRGADTQYF
cdr3_nt: TGTGCCAGCAGCTCTCGGCGTGGGGCGGATACGCAGTATTTT

j_call: TRBJ1-5
clone_size: NA
d_call: NA
v_call: TRBV9
cdr3_aa: CASSVGGSAPQHF
cdr3_nt: TGTGCCAGCAGCGTAGGCGGATCCGCACCCCAGCATTTT

j_call: TRBJ1-6
clone_size: NA
d_call: NA
v_call: TRBV6-5
cdr3_aa: CASRPAGRLNSPLHF
cdr3_nt: TGTGCCAGCAGGCCGGCCGGCAGACTTAATTCACCCCTCCACTTT

j_call: TRBJ1-2
clone_size: NA
d_call: NA
v_call: TRBV12-3/TRBV12-4
cdr3_aa: CAKSRANYGYTF
cdr3_nt: TGTGCCAAGAGTCGGGCGAACTATGGCTACACCTTC

j_call: TRBJ2-1
clone_size: NA
d_call: NA
v_call: TRBV7-8
cdr3_aa: CASSLWDGDEQFF
cdr3_nt: TGTGCCAGCAGCTTATGGGACGGCGATGAGCAGTTCTTC

j_call: TRBJ2-3
clone_size: NA
d_call: NA
v_call: TRBV18
cdr3_aa: CASSEVGLRGDTQYF
cdr3_nt: TGTGCCAGCTCAGAGGTGGGACTGAGAGGAGATACGCAGTATTTT

j_call: TRBJ2-7
clone_size: NA
d_call: NA
v_call: TRBV6-2/TRBV6-3
cdr3_aa: CASSYAEQLLGGEQYF
cdr3_nt: TGTGCCAGCAGTTACGCGGAACAGCTGCTCGGGGGCGAGCAGTACTTC

j_call: TRBJ1-1
clone_size: NA
d_call: NA
v_call: TRBV28
cdr3_aa: CASSVGHMNTEAFF
cdr3_nt: TGTGCCAGCAGTGTCGGACACATGAACACTGAAGCTTTCTTT

j_call: TRBJ2-2
clone_size: NA
d_call: NA
v_call: TRBV5-1
cdr3_aa: CASSRNTGELFF
cdr3_nt: TGCGCCAGCAGCCGGAACACCGGGGAGCTGTTTTTT

j_call: TRBJ2-7
clone_size: NA
d_call: TRBD1
v_call: TRBV5-5
cdr3_aa: CASSLDRGAYYEQYF
cdr3_nt: TGTGCCAGCAGCTTGGACAGGGGGGCTTACTACGAGCAGTACTTC

j_call: TRBJ2-3
clone_size: NA
d_call: NA
v_call: TRBV11-3
cdr3_aa: CASSLDGYTDTQYF
cdr3_nt: TGTGCCAGCAGCTTAGACGGCTACACAGATACGCAGTATTTT

j_call: TRBJ1-6
clone_size: NA
d_call: NA
v_call: TRBV4-2
cdr3_aa: CASSQGGGSYNSPLHF
cdr3_nt: TGTGCCAGCAGCCAAGGGGGAGGGAGCTATAATTCACCCCTCCACTTT

j_call: TRBJ2-7
clone_size: NA
d_call: NA
v_call: TRBV3-1/TRBV3-2
cdr3_aa: CASSQVEGTYEQYF
cdr3_nt: TGTGCCAGCAGCCAAGTAGAGGGGACCTACGAGCAGTACTTC